Here is one T cell receptor beta chain with its context. The data were obtained in a study of shared clonotypes between healthy human individuals. Deep level was the assay's run setting. Libraries were prepared by immunoSEQ multiplex PCR; TCRdb keeps only in-frame clonotypes and omits some of them. The sample lists around 750,000 clones; around 72% were seen once. The germline V gene encodes CDR1 SGHNT and CDR2 YYREEE (reference sequence). This CDR3 has 15 amino acids. V dropped 0 bases and J dropped 6; count of bases not matched to a gene: 5. The material sequenced was memory CD4+ T cells sorted from blood. Sample subset: CD45RA-negative fraction. The chain links TRBV5-4 to TRBJ2-1; 8 bases fit TRBD1. This clonotype was sampled from a woman aged 25 to 45 in good health. CDR3 loop: CASSLGQGAINEQFF. CDR3 DNA: TGTGCCAGCAGCTTGGGGCAGGGGGCTATCAATGAGCAGTTCTTC.